These 17 T cell receptor beta chains originate from one sample sequenced in a study of blood T cell repertoires in COVID-19 (dated by TCRdb to the early 2020s). The library was made by the immunoSEQ multiplex PCR assay. What TCRdb holds here is the immuneACCESS table cut down to in-frame rearrangements. Part of the clones is not present; checked against another copy, under half of the missing clones reflect an unresolved V gene, and the others are unexplained. This sample lists 30,000 to 35,000 clones; 90% were detected once. Around 20% of the sample rests with the top ten. The sequenced sample consisted of peripheral blood. These receptors all stem from a man older than 75 with acute or convalescent COVID-19.

The rearrangement links TRBV3-1 (or the pseudogene TRBV3-2) to TRBJ2-5; 8 nucleotides match TRBD2. This CDR3 is built from 16 residues. The germline gives CDR1 LGHDT, CDR2 YNNKEL (reference sequence). V dropped 8 bases and J dropped 3; count of bases not matched to a gene: 14. CDR3 in DNA: TGTGCCAGCCGAAGACTCCGGGACGGGGGGGAAGAGACCCAGTACTTC. Translating gives CASRRLRDGGEETQYF.

This rearrangement joins TRBV27 to TRBJ1-5, with unresolved D. V lost 1 base and J 1 base, leaving 11 bases between the germline ends. Germline assignment: CDR1 MNHEY and CDR2 SMNVEV (reference sequence). This CDR3 has 16 amino acids. The CDR3: CASSLYGPTSNQPQHF. CDR3 in DNA: TGTGCCAGCAGTTTATATGGGCCCACGAGCAATCAGCCCCAGCATTTT.

The chain carries TRBV6-5 and TRBJ1-6; no clear D gene. This CDR3 is built from 13 residues. Germline CDR1 reads MNHEY; CDR2 reads SVGAGI. Deletions cut 10 bases from V and 1 base from J, with 8 bases between. Here the CDR3 DNA reads TGTGCCACCGCGCGGTCCTATAATTCACCCCTCCACTTT. Its protein product is CATARSYNSPLHF.

The chain joins TRBV27 to TRBJ2-6; D might be TRBD2 (5 bases). V lost 3 bases and J lost 1, with 13 bases in between. The CDR3 is 17 amino acids. CDR1 MNHEY and CDR2 SMNVEV come from the germline V gene (reference sequence). The CDR3 sequence is CASSFIGVRSGANVLTF. CDR3 in DNA: TGTGCCAGCAGTTTTATCGGGGTTCGGTCTGGGGCCAACGTCCTGACTTTC.

The gene calls are TRBV11-2 and TRBJ1-3, with D perhaps TRBD1 (5 bases). Trimming stripped 5 bases from V and 0 bases from J, with 8 bases between. Looked up from germline, CDR1 is SGHAT and CDR2 is FQNNGV. The CDR3 runs 14 residues. The CDR3 DNA reads TGTGCCAGCAGCCGACAGAGCTCTGGAAACACCATATATTTT. This translates into CASSRQSSGNTIYF.

The chain combines TRBV30 with TRBJ2-1, with D perhaps matching TRBD2 (6 bases). Germline V gene data show CDR1 as GTSNPN and CDR2 as SVGIG (reference sequence). Trimming removed 0 bases at V and 12 bases at J, with 15 bases between. There are 13 residues in the CDR3. DNA for the CDR3: TGTGCCTGGAGTGTACGGGGAGACGGGGGGCAGTTCTTC. Protein sequence: CAWSVRGDGGQFF.

The CDR3 nucleotides read TGTGCCAGCAGCGCGGGACTAGCGGGGGGGCAGGGGGAGACCCAGTACTTC. As protein: CASSAGLAGGQGETQYF. The chain is built from TRBV9 and TRBJ2-5; 16 nucleotides match TRBD2. The CDR3 runs to 17 residues. Trimming removed 3 bases from V and 5 bases from J; junction bases left unmatched: 7. CDR1 and CDR2 (germline): SGDLS, YYNGEE.

The chain employs TRBV18 and TRBJ2-3; D possibly corresponds to TRBD2 (6 bases). Germline V gene sequence: CDR1 KGHSH, CDR2 LQKENI. Trimming took off 4 bases at V and 0 bases at J, with 11 bases between the two ends. The CDR3 sequence is 15 residues long. The CDR3, as DNA: TGTGCCAGCTCACGTGATAGCGGTAGCACAGATACGCAGTATTTT. Translation: CASSRDSGSTDTQYF.

The rearrangement links TRBV10-1 to TRBJ1-1; D gene unclear. Germline CDR1 reads WNHNN; CDR2 reads SYGVQD (reference sequence). With 6 bases removed from V and 1 base from J, the gap between germline ends came to 9 bases. This CDR3 spans 13 amino acids. CDR3 region: CASRARGNTEAFF. CDR3 coding DNA: TGCGCCAGCAGGGCCCGGGGGAACACTGAAGCTTTCTTT.

This rearrangement joins TRBV5-6 to TRBJ1-3; D possibly corresponds to TRBD1 (6 bases). The V end was cut by 2 bases, the J end by 0 bases, with 9 bases between. The CDR3 contains 15 residues. Germline V lookup: CDR1 SGHDT, CDR2 YYEEEE. The CDR3 nucleotides are TGTGCCAGCAGCTTTGACAGGTTCTCTGGAAACACCATATATTTT. Translation gives CASSFDRFSGNTIYF.

The chain carries TRBV9 and TRBJ2-1; maybe TRBD2 (5 bases). The CDR3 covers 15 residues. Trimming removed 3 bases from V and 0 bases from J, with 10 bases in between. Germline assignment: CDR1 SGDLS and CDR2 YYNGEE. The CDR3 sequence is CASSGLGSSYNEQFF. DNA of the CDR3: TGTGCCAGCAGCGGTCTTGGGAGCTCCTACAATGAGCAGTTCTTC.

The rearrangement links TRBV4-1 to TRBJ1-4, with 9 bases identical to TRBD1. V dropped 6 bases and J dropped 6; count of bases not matched to a gene: 11. CDR1 is MGHRA, CDR2 YSYEKL, per germline. The CDR3 runs to 16 residues. The CDR3, as DNA: TGCGCCAGCAGATCAGTCCCCCGGGACAGGGATGAAAAACTGTTTTTT. Translated: CASRSVPRDRDEKLFF.

The chain is built from TRBV7-3 and TRBJ1-1; 7 nucleotides match TRBD1. CDR3 length: 13 residues. Germline V CDR1 and CDR2: SGHTA, FQGTGA. The trim removed 4 bases at V and 5 bases at J, leaving 4 bases unmatched. CDR3 sequence (DNA): TGTGCCAGCAGCTCGACAGGGTTGACTGAAGCTTTCTTT. Its translation is CASSSTGLTEAFF.

The genes are TRBV4-2 and TRBJ1-5; no firm D call. With 0 bases removed from V and 5 bases from J, the gap between germline ends came to 8 bases. Germline V CDR1 and CDR2: LGHNA, YNFKEQ. The CDR3 runs to 14 residues. DNA of the CDR3: TGTGCCAGCAGCCAAGATAGAGGCGATCAGCCCCAGCATTTT. Its translation: CASSQDRGDQPQHF.

V is TRBV30 and J is TRBJ1-3; D remains unclear. Per the germline V gene, CDR1 is GTSNPN and CDR2 is SVGIG (reference sequence). Trimming took 4 bases from V and 2 from J, leaving 9 bases between them. This CDR3 has 13 residues. The CDR3 nucleotides read TGTGCCTGGACACAAACCGCTGGAAACACCATATATTTT. Protein: CAWTQTAGNTIYF.

This rearrangement joins TRBV10-3 to TRBJ1-5; possible D gene TRBD1, 6 bases. The CDR3 loop spans 16 amino acids. From germline, CDR1 is ENHRY and CDR2 SYGVKD. Trimming removed 4 bases at V and 4 bases at J, with 17 bases between. CDR3 in DNA: TGTGCCATCAGTGCCCTACCAGGGGCGGAAAATCAGCCCCAGCATTTT. Translating gives CAISALPGAENQPQHF.

This clone was picked up one time. The chain combines TRBV5-1 with TRBJ2-2; unclear D gene. Trimming removed 0 bases from V and 1 base from J, with 4 bases in between. The CDR3 length is 14 residues. Germline V gene data show CDR1 as SGHRS and CDR2 as YFSETQ. The CDR3 loop reads CASSLGQNTGELFF. CDR3 nucleotides: TGCGCCAGCAGCTTGGGACAGAACACCGGGGAGCTGTTTTTT.